Each of the 8 T cell receptor beta chains below was sequenced from the same sample in a study of blood T cells in healthy people across ages. With a J-beta primer mix and a sample-barcoded 5' primer, a second PCR ran 7 to 11 cycles. TCRdb reprocessed the 5' RACE reads with MiXCR, giving one entry per CDR3 protein. Here the sample spans about 900,000 distinct CDR3 sequences, 40% to 60% being singletons. The specimen sequenced was blood. These receptors were taken from a man aged 30 to 45 in good health.

The chain carries TRBV20-1 and TRBJ2-3; the D gene could be TRBD1 or TRBD2 (5 bases each). CDR3 size: 15 residues. Trimming stripped 2 bases from V and 1 base from J, with 13 bases between. The germline V gene has CDR1 DFQATT and CDR2 SNEGSKA (reference sequence). CDR3 protein: CSARYGARGTDTQYF. CDR3 coding DNA: TGCAGTGCTAGATATGGGGCGAGGGGCACAGATACGCAGTATTTT.

The chain combines TRBV7-8 with TRBJ2-3, with D possibly matching TRBD1 (5 bases). Germline V lookup: CDR1 SGHVS, CDR2 FQNEAQ. This CDR3 has 15 residues. Trimming removed 5 bases at V and 4 bases at J, with 16 bases between. For the CDR3, the DNA is TGTGCCAGCAGCAAAATGGGGCATGTGGCAGATACGCAGTATTTT. Its protein product is CASSKMGHVADTQYF. The variable domain in full, with the rest retrieved from reference TRBV7-8 and TRBJ2-3, is GAGVSQSPRYKVAKRGQDVALRCDPISGHVSLFWYQQALGQGPEFLTYFQNEAQLDKSGLPSDRFFAERPEGSVSTLKIQRTQQEDSAVYLCASSKMGHVADTQYFGPGTRLTVL.

About this clonotype itself: This may be a read error, as it is one base from a much larger clone. The chain combines TRBV7-2 with TRBJ1-2, with 7 bases matching TRBD1. The length of the CDR3 is 14 residues. Losses at the gene ends were 5 bases for V and 6 bases for J; bases not matched to a gene: 9. Germline lookup yields CDR1 SGHTA and CDR2 FQGNSA. Here the CDR3 reads CASSARGTDDGYTF. The CDR3, as DNA: TGTGCCAGCAGCGCCAGAGGGACAGATGATGGCTACACCTTC.

This chain uses TRBV20-1 with TRBJ2-3; 8 bases map to TRBD2. The CDR3 contains 16 residues. V shed 1 base and J 6 bases; nucleotides not matched to a gene: 12. CDR1 and CDR2 from the germline V gene are DFQATT and SNEGSKA (reference sequence). CDR3 region: CSARAPAGATVDTQYF. CDR3 DNA: TGCAGTGCTAGAGCCCCAGCGGGGGCAACGGTGGATACGCAGTATTTT.

This clonotype has only a few counts. The V call is TRBV12-3 or TRBV12-4, the J call TRBJ2-5; 10 bases are a match to TRBD1. V dropped 2 bases and J dropped 4; count of bases not matched to a gene: 10. CDR3 length: 17 amino acids. In DNA form, the CDR3 reads TGTGCCAGCAGTTTACGGGGACAGGGGCGCTCTGTAGAGACCCAGTACTTC. Amino acid sequence: CASSLRGQGRSVETQYF.

This clonotype was recorded at least ten times. V and J are TRBV4-1 and TRBJ2-3; 8 bases are shared with TRBD2. Germline values: CDR1 MGHRA, CDR2 YSYEKL. Germline trimming cut 0 bases from V and 4 bases from J; bases unmatched to any gene: 3. This CDR3 is 15 amino acids long. The CDR3 region has the DNA TGCGCCAGCAGCCAAGAACGGGGGGGCTCAGATACGCAGTATTTT. Amino acid sequence: CASSQERGGSDTQYF.

The chain is built from TRBV4-1 and TRBJ1-2; 9 positions match TRBD1. Germline lookup yields CDR1 MGHRA and CDR2 YSYEKL. V lost 0 bases, J lost 2 bases, and 1 base stayed unmatched. There are 15 residues in the CDR3. As DNA, the CDR3 is TGCGCCAGCAGCCAAGAACAGGGGGCAAACTATGGCTACACCTTC. Its translation is CASSQEQGANYGYTF.

In this sample, this clonotype turned up a few times. This chain joins TRBV29-1 and TRBJ2-1; the match to TRBD1 covers 7 bases. The V segment lost 5 bases and the J segment 9 bases; nucleotides outside the gene matches: 13. CDR1 is SQVTM, CDR2 ANQGSEA, per germline. The CDR3 loop spans 14 amino acids. The CDR3 DNA sequence: TGCAGCGTTCCTCCTGAAACAGGGGCCCTTGAGCAGTTCTTC. This translates into CSVPPETGALEQFF.